These 25 T cell receptor beta chains share one sample of origin, sequenced in a study of response to subunit inactivated influenza vaccine. TCRdb passed the RT-PCR reads through MiXCR, listing each CDR3 protein once. The table lists about 240,000 distinct CDR3 sequences, 10% to 15% of them singletons, with about 8% in the top ten. Here the sequenced sample was non-naive T cells sorted from PBMCs, taken 14 days before vaccination. Receptors originate from a man between 50 and 59 years old who received an inactivated influenza vaccine.

A few counts support this clonotype. The CDR3 DNA reads TGCGCCAGCAGCCAAACAGGGCTTTTGTTGGACGAGCAGTACTTC. As protein: CASSQTGLLLDEQYF. The rearrangement joins TRBV4-1 to TRBJ2-7; tentative D call: TRBD1 (6 bases). Germline lookup yields CDR1 MGHRA and CDR2 YSYEKL. The CDR3 has 15 amino acids. Trimming left V 2 bases short and J 5 bases short, with 16 bases between.

This CDR3 reads CATSETENSPLHF. The CDR3 DNA is TGTGCCACCAGTGAGACAGAAAATTCACCCCTCCACTTT. V usage is TRBV24-1 and J usage is TRBJ1-6; D might be TRBD1 (5 bases). The V and J ends lost 4 bases and 7 bases respectively, with 7 bases between them. Germline values: CDR1 KGHDR, CDR2 SFDVKD. CDR3 length: 13 residues.

J is TRBJ1-4 and V is TRBV12-3 or TRBV12-4; D unresolved. This CDR3 has 14 amino acids. Trimming cost V 2 bases and J 7 bases, with 11 bases left between them. The CDR3 DNA reads as TGTGCCAGCAGTTTAAAATCCTTGGGTGAAAAACTGTTTTTT. It encodes CASSLKSLGEKLFF.

Many counts were recorded for this clonotype. This chain uses TRBV6-5 with TRBJ1-1; tentative D call: TRBD1 (6 bases). Trimming shortened V by 0 bases and J by 11 bases, and 13 bases separated the two germline ends. Looked up from germline, CDR1 is MNHEY and CDR2 is SVGAGI. CDR3 length equals 13 residues. The CDR3 loop reads CASSYSDPRGAFF. The CDR3, as DNA: TGTGCCAGCAGTTACTCAGACCCTAGGGGGGCTTTCTTT.

This clonotype was detected only a few times. In DNA form, the CDR3 reads TGCGCCAGCAGCTTGTCGGTAGGCCGCGATGAGCAGTTCTTC. Its protein product is CASSLSVGRDEQFF. V usage is TRBV5-1 and J usage is TRBJ2-1; unclear D gene. Trimming removed 1 base from V and 8 bases from J, with 13 bases in between. CDR1 SGHRS and CDR2 YFSETQ come from the germline V gene. CDR3 length: 14 amino acids.

V is TRBV18 and J is TRBJ1-2, with TRBD1 matching 7 bases. V was pared by 6 bases and J by 5 bases, with 6 bases of the junction left unmatched. This CDR3 is built from 13 residues. Germline V gene data show CDR1 as KGHSH and CDR2 as LQKENI. CDR3 sequence reads: CASSEGQKYGYTF. CDR3 coding DNA: TGTGCCAGCTCTGAGGGACAGAAATATGGCTACACCTTC.

The chain employs TRBV6-1 and TRBJ2-2; 8 bases line up with TRBD1. CDR3 length equals 15 residues. J gave up 5 bases and V 2 bases, and 4 bases lay outside the gene matches. CDR1 and CDR2 (germline): MNHNS, SASEGT. CDR3 residues: CASSEQGALTGELFF. CDR3 DNA sequence: TGTGCCAGCAGTGAACAGGGGGCGCTGACCGGGGAGCTGTTTTTT.

The chain couples TRBV11-2 to TRBJ2-7; D possibly corresponds to TRBD1 (5 bases). CDR1 and CDR2 from the germline V gene are SGHAT and FQNNGV. Trimming removed 1 base at V and 1 base at J, with 20 bases between. CDR3 size: 18 residues. CDR3 residues: CASSLGPLRQSRSYEQYF. In DNA form, the CDR3 reads TGTGCCAGCAGCTTAGGCCCTCTCAGACAGTCAAGATCCTACGAGCAGTACTTC.

This clonotype showed up just a few times. The CDR3 DNA reads TGTGCCAGCAGCGTATCCGCAGACAGGTCAACTAATGAAAAACTGTTTTTT. This sequence encodes CASSVSADRSTNEKLFF. V is TRBV9 and J is TRBJ1-4; maybe TRBD1 (6 bases). Trimming cost V 1 base and J 0 bases, with 13 bases left between them. CDR1 is SGDLS and CDR2 is YYNGEE in the germline V gene. The CDR3 is 17 amino acids.

The chain is built from TRBV19 and TRBJ1-2, with D uncertain. There are 14 residues in the CDR3. Trimming pared 7 bases from V and 3 bases from J, leaving 15 bases between. From germline, CDR1 is LNHDA and CDR2 SQIVND (reference sequence). The CDR3 DNA reads TGTGCCAGTATCGATATTCGGGCCGACTATGGCTACACCTTC. It specifies CASIDIRADYGYTF.

The chain employs TRBV5-1 and TRBJ2-1; TRBD2 matches at 7 bases. In germline, CDR1 is SGHRS, CDR2 YFSETQ. This CDR3 region has 13 residues. V dropped 3 bases and J dropped 8; count of bases not matched to a gene: 5. This chain's CDR3 is CASSSTSEDEQFF. CDR3 bases: TGCGCCAGCAGCTCCACTAGCGAGGATGAGCAGTTCTTC.

This clonotype was counted many times. The V and J genes are TRBV4-3 and TRBJ2-2, with D perhaps matching TRBD2 (5 bases). Trimming cost V 0 bases and J 1 base, with 6 bases left between them. There are 15 residues in the CDR3. The germline V gene has CDR1 LGHNA and CDR2 YSLEER. The CDR3 region has the DNA TGCGCCAGCAGCCAAGAAGAGGGGAACACCGGGGAGCTGTTTTTT. This codes for CASSQEEGNTGELFF.

This clonotype came up a few times. The V gene is TRBV28, the J gene TRBJ1-2, with D perhaps matching TRBD1 (5 bases). The V end was cut by 6 bases, the J end by 4 bases, with 12 bases between. Germline V gene sequence: CDR1 MDHEN, CDR2 SYDVKM. The CDR3 runs to 13 residues. CDR3: CASRARGLYGYTF. The CDR3 DNA reads TGTGCCAGCAGAGCTCGGGGCCTCTATGGCTACACCTTC.

This clonotype was detected many times. The rearrangement uses TRBV20-1 and TRBJ2-1; 10 nucleotides match TRBD2. V was clipped by 3 bases and J by 9 bases; unmatched bases: 11. Per germline, CDR1 DFQATT and CDR2 SNEGSKA (reference sequence). The length of the CDR3 is 15 residues. CDR3 sequence (DNA): TGCAGTGCTAGTGAGGGGACTAGCGTTAACAGTGAGCAGTTCTTC. It translates to CSASEGTSVNSEQFF.

This clonotype is a singleton in its sample. The V call is TRBV7-2, the J call TRBJ2-7, with D uncertain. Germline-derived CDR1 and CDR2 are SGHTA and FQGNSA. V was trimmed by 2 bases and J by 4 bases, leaving 18 bases between them. The CDR3 sequence is 16 residues long. The CDR3 DNA follows: TGTGCCAGCAGCTTAATATATGGGTTGAAGGGTTACGAGCAGTACTTC. This translates into CASSLIYGLKGYEQYF. The full variable domain, its missing parts supplied by reference TRBV7-2 and TRBJ2-7, is GAGVSQSPSNKVTEKGKDVELRCDPISGHTALYWYRQSLGQGLEFLIYFQGNSAPDKSGLPSDRFSAERTGGSVSTLTIQRTQQEDSAVYLCASSLIYGLKGYEQYFGPGTRLTVT.

This clonotype was detected a few times. The CDR3 DNA is TGCAGTGCTCTAGCGGGGGGCCGACAAGAGACCCAGTACTTC. Residues: CSALAGGRQETQYF. The V gene is TRBV20-1, the J gene TRBJ2-5; TRBD2 matches at 11 bases. Trimming at V came to 5 bases and at J to 2 bases, leaving 4 bases not matched to a gene. The CDR3 is made up of 14 amino acids. The V gene's germline CDR1 is DFQATT and CDR2 SNEGSKA (reference sequence).

The sample holds many counts of this clonotype. The V gene is TRBV6-1, the J gene TRBJ2-6, with no clear D. CDR1 MNHNS and CDR2 SASEGT come from the germline V gene. This CDR3 has 15 amino acids. V lost 6 bases and J lost 9, with 18 bases in between. CDR3 loop: CASRAGRALVNVLTF. Written as DNA, the CDR3 is TGTGCCAGCAGGGCAGGACGGGCCTTAGTCAACGTCCTGACTTTC.

The gene calls are TRBV9 and TRBJ2-7, with unresolved D. V lost 0 bases and J lost 3, with 10 bases in between. Germline V lookup: CDR1 SGDLS, CDR2 YYNGEE. The CDR3 runs 14 residues. In DNA, the CDR3 is TGTGCCAGCAGCGTAGGCCAGGTGGTCTACGAGCAGTACTTC. It specifies CASSVGQVVYEQYF.

The DNA for the CDR3 is TGTGCCAGCAGTCCCACATGGACAGGTGCGAGGCGCGAGCAGTACTTC. It is translated as CASSPTWTGARREQYF. This chain connects TRBV27 to TRBJ2-7, with TRBD1 matching 7 bases. The CDR3 contains 16 residues. Germline V CDR1 and CDR2: MNHEY, SMNVEV (reference sequence). V trimming: 5 bases; J trimming: 6 bases; junction bases outside the gene matches: 16.

This clonotype was found many times. The V call is TRBV20-1, the J call TRBJ1-1; D is unclear. CDR1 and CDR2 (germline): DFQATT, SNEGSKA (reference sequence). The CDR3 loop spans 14 amino acids. V was trimmed by 0 bases and J by 0 bases, leaving 8 bases between them. CDR3 sequence reads: CSARDYVMNTEAFF. The DNA of the CDR3 is TGCAGTGCTAGAGATTACGTTATGAACACTGAAGCTTTCTTT.

This clonotype was detected only a few times. This chain links TRBV4-2 with TRBJ2-1; possibly TRBD2 for D (6 bases). Germline-derived CDR1 and CDR2 are LGHNA and YNFKEQ. The CDR3 is 16 amino acids. V was shortened by 1 base and J by 5 bases, with 15 bases between the two germline ends. CDR3 in DNA: TGTGCCAGCAGCCAAGCTGATGGGACTTTAAACAATGAGCAGTTCTTC. Protein product: CASSQADGTLNNEQFF.

This clonotype was observed at least ten times. The rearrangement joins TRBV5-1 to TRBJ1-1; 7 bases match TRBD1. Per the germline V gene, CDR1 is SGHRS and CDR2 is YFSETQ. This CDR3 has 14 residues. J gave up 2 bases and V 3 bases, and 4 bases lay outside the gene matches. Here the CDR3 reads CASSSQGQNTEAFF. DNA of the CDR3: TGCGCCAGCAGCTCACAGGGGCAAAACACTGAAGCTTTCTTT.

The sample holds a few counts of this clonotype. This sequence joins TRBV29-1 and TRBJ2-1; weak D call: TRBD1 (6 bases). The CDR3 totals 14 residues. Germline CDR1 is SQVTM and CDR2 is ANQGSEA. Trimming removed 6 bases at V and 3 bases at J, with 15 bases between. In nucleotides, the CDR3 is TGCAGCGTGACCACAGGGTTCGGCTACAATGAGCAGTTCTTC. Residues: CSVTTGFGYNEQFF.

This clonotype was detected a few times. The CDR3 sequence: CASSQDSFPRGYEQYF. The CDR3 DNA reads TGTGCCAGCAGCCAAGACTCCTTTCCTAGGGGATACGAGCAGTACTTC. The chain has TRBV4-2 and TRBJ2-7; D perhaps matches TRBD1 (5 bases). V was shortened by 0 bases and J by 4 bases, with 16 bases between the two germline ends. Germline assignment: CDR1 LGHNA and CDR2 YNFKEQ. This CDR3 spans 16 amino acids.

This clonotype turned up a few times. The rearrangement uses TRBV3-1 and TRBJ2-5; D might be TRBD2 (7 bases). Trimming took off 6 bases at V and 5 bases at J, with 13 bases between the two ends. Germline V gene data show CDR1 as LGHDT and CDR2 as YNNKEL (reference sequence). The CDR3 sequence is 13 residues long. The CDR3 sequence: CASSRGAVETQYF. DNA of the CDR3: TGTGCCAGCAGTCGGGGGGCCGTGGAGACCCAGTACTTC.